This TCR beta chain was identified in a study of cytomegalovirus exposure and HLA in healthy donors. Across the whole study: Genotyping showed about 80% of roughly 390 donors falling in the Caucasian-associated ancestry cluster. Notes on the study in general: Reports indicated that the classifier achieved high specificity and sensitivity in diagnosing cytomegalovirus status. Being productive about 87% or about 30% of the time was typical of most TCR beta V segments in an earlier analysis.

Of note for this clone: Its antigen is unknown.

Primers included in the PCR were 60 Vbeta and 13 Jbeta primers. The protocol was immunoSEQ multiplex PCR, while the TCRdb copy is restricted to in-frame clones and leaves out a portion. The data show around 200,000 clones, over 80% seen once. Germline V CDR1 and CDR2: LGHNT, FRNRAP. This CDR3 contains 14 residues. J gave up 4 bases and V 6 bases, and 5 bases lay outside the gene matches. The specimen was PBMCs. V gene TRBV12-5 combines with J gene TRBJ1-5, with TRBD1 matching over 8 bases. This TCR was recovered from a woman in her 50s in good health and CMV-seropositive. In nucleotides, the CDR3 is TGTGCTAGTGGCCTCGACAGGGGAAATCAGCCCCAGCATTTT. Translated: CASGLDRGNQPQHF.